A single sample is the source of the 15 T cell receptor beta chains below, sequenced in a study of early T cells in non-severe SARS-CoV-2 infection. A single record per CDR3 protein comes from TCRdb applying MiXCR to the 5' RACE reads. The data hold about 98,000 distinct CDR3 sequences, with less than 15% observed a single time. The sample comprised whole blood. These receptors were obtained from an adult who was a healthcare worker with PCR-confirmed SARS-CoV-2 infection or an uninfected control (not recorded which).

This clonotype was recorded at least ten times. The chain combines TRBV30 with TRBJ1-2, with D hard to call. There are 14 residues in the CDR3. V shed 0 bases and J shed 0 bases, with 8 bases lying between them. Germline-derived CDR1 and CDR2 are GTSNPN and SVGIG (reference sequence). The CDR3 DNA is TGTGCCTGGAGTGTGGGCAGGCCTAACTATGGCTACACCTTC. Its protein is CAWSVGRPNYGYTF.

This clonotype was found a few times. The chain recombines TRBV7-8 with TRBJ2-2; 8 bases are shared with TRBD1. Germline CDR1 SGHVS, CDR2 FQNEAQ. This CDR3 is built from 14 residues. The ends lost 5 bases at V and 6 bases at J; junction bases unmatched: 5. CDR3: CASSRTGSSGELFF. The CDR3 DNA follows: TGTGCCAGCAGCCGGACAGGGAGCTCCGGGGAGCTGTTTTTT.

This clonotype was picked up a small number of times. The rearrangement uses TRBV6-1 and TRBJ2-7; D remains ambiguous. The ends were cut back, 2 bases at V and 6 bases at J, with 8 bases in the middle. Germline V gene lookup returns CDR1 MNHNS and CDR2 SASEGT. The CDR3 covers 12 residues. DNA for the CDR3: TGTGCCAGCAGTGAATCTTCCCTCGAGCAGTACTTC. Protein sequence: CASSESSLEQYF.

This clonotype was seen many times. The chain links TRBV11-3 to TRBJ1-6, with D maybe TRBD1 (6 bases). The CDR3 totals 14 residues. V was trimmed by 9 bases and J by 6 bases, leaving 15 bases between them. Germline CDR1 and CDR2: SGHNT and YENEEA. The CDR3 coding sequence is TGTGCCAGTGAACAGGGACACTTTAATTCACCCCTCCACTTT. It translates to CASEQGHFNSPLHF.

At least ten counts were recorded for this clonotype. The V call is TRBV7-6, the J call TRBJ1-3, with D maybe TRBD1 (5 bases). Germline CDR1 SGHVS, CDR2 FNYEAQ. V was shortened by 4 bases and J by 7 bases, with 8 bases between the two germline ends. This CDR3 is built from 12 residues. The CDR3 DNA is TGTGCCAGCAGCTGGGACGGGAACACCATATATTTT. Translation: CASSWDGNTIYF.

This clonotype appeared many times. The CDR3 loop reads CASSLRGTPYEQYF. CDR3 coding DNA: TGTGCCAGCAGTTTACGTGGGACCCCCTACGAGCAGTACTTC. The chain links TRBV12-3 or TRBV12-4 to TRBJ2-7; D may correspond to TRBD1 or TRBD2 (5 bases each). Between the trimmed V and J ends, which lost 2 bases and 2 bases, there was a span of 10 bases. This CDR3 comprises 14 residues.

This clonotype was counted only a few times. This chain links TRBV4-1 with TRBJ2-7; D is undetermined. Between the trimmed V and J ends, which lost 1 base and 3 bases, there was a span of 10 bases. The CDR3 loop spans 14 amino acids. Germline CDR1 is MGHRA and CDR2 is YSYEKL. This CDR3 reads CASSQAGVSYEQYF. The CDR3 nucleotides are TGCGCCAGCAGCCAAGCTGGTGTAAGCTACGAGCAGTACTTC.

In its sample, this clonotype was seen a few times. Being one base from a much bigger clone, this may be a read error. V is TRBV7-9 and J is TRBJ2-5; weak D call: TRBD1 (6 bases). The V gene's germline CDR1 is SEHNR and CDR2 FQNEAQ (reference sequence). Trimming cost V 6 bases and J 5 bases, with 22 bases left between them. The CDR3 has 16 amino acids. The CDR3 loop is CASRLRSQQGKETQYF. CDR3 sequence (DNA): TGTGCCAGCAGGCTCCGCTCCCAACAGGGCAAGGAGACCCAGTACTTC. The full variable domain, with the rest looked up from reference TRBV7-9 and TRBJ2-5, is DTGVSQNPRHKITKRGQNVTFRCDPISEHNRLYWYRQTLGQGPEFLTYFQNEAQLEKSRLLSDRFSAERPKGSFSTLEIQRTEQGDSAMYLCASRLRSQQGKETQYFGPGTRLLVL.

This clonotype was seen ten or more times. The rearrangement uses TRBV4-1 and TRBJ2-3; 7 positions agree with TRBD2. The CDR3 contains 16 residues. The V segment lost 1 base and the J segment 6 bases; nucleotides outside the gene matches: 10. From germline, CDR1 is MGHRA and CDR2 YSYEKL. The CDR3 nucleotides read TGCGCCAGCAGCCAAGGAGGAGAGTTCGGGGGGGATACGCAGTATTTT. Its translation is CASSQGGEFGGDTQYF.

This clonotype was recorded a few times. The rearrangement joins TRBV4-3 to TRBJ2-7, with TRBD2 identical over 9 bases. Germline CDR1 is LGHNA and CDR2 is YSLEER. The CDR3 consists of 17 residues. The V gene end was trimmed by 0 bases and the J gene end by 4 bases; junction bases not matched to a gene: 10. Written as DNA, the CDR3 is TGCGCCAGCAGCCAAGAGGCTCAAGCGGGGGGACTATACGAGCAGTACTTC. Encoded protein: CASSQEAQAGGLYEQYF.

This clonotype was detected only a few times. The chain uses TRBV5-1 and TRBJ1-3; 7 bases map to TRBD1. V gave up 7 bases and J gave up 0 bases; unmatched junction bases: 13. Germline V CDR1 and CDR2: SGHRS, YFSETQ. This CDR3 comprises 17 residues. CDR3 residues: CASAAHLTGLSGNTIYF. The CDR3 bases are TGCGCCAGCGCTGCCCATTTGACAGGGCTCTCTGGAAACACCATATATTTT.

This clonotype was observed at least ten times. The chain's CDR3 is CASSDRTVGNEQFF. CDR3 DNA sequence: TGTGCCAGCAGCGACCGCACTGTGGGGAATGAGCAGTTCTTC. This chain uses TRBV13 with TRBJ2-1; D is ambiguous. This CDR3 is built from 14 residues. Germline CDR1 reads PRHDT; CDR2 reads FYEKMQ (reference sequence). The V end was cut by 5 bases, the J end by 7 bases, with 15 bases between.

This clonotype has ten or more counts. V and J are TRBV10-3 and TRBJ2-2; 7 bases match TRBD2. The CDR3 is made up of 13 amino acids. Trimming cost V 8 bases and J 6 bases; bases outside gene matches: 6. Germline loops: CDR1 ENHRY, CDR2 SYGVKD. This CDR3 is CAIAAGEAGELFF. CDR3 nucleotides: TGTGCCATCGCCGCGGGAGAGGCCGGGGAGCTGTTTTTT.

This clonotype has a handful of counts. The chain couples TRBV10-1 to TRBJ2-2; D call uncertain. This CDR3 spans 15 amino acids. V lost 1 base and J 5 bases, leaving 11 bases between the germline ends. Germline V gene data show CDR1 as WNHNN and CDR2 as SYGVQD (reference sequence). The CDR3 sequence: CASSEFGDGTGELFF. In DNA, the CDR3 is TGCGCCAGCAGTGAGTTTGGCGATGGAACCGGGGAGCTGTTTTTT.

This clonotype was recorded a few times. The CDR3 protein is CASSLSITLNTEAFF. DNA of the CDR3: TGTGCCAGCAGTTTATCGATTACCTTGAACACTGAAGCTTTCTTT. J is TRBJ1-1 and V is TRBV27, with D unresolved. There are 15 residues in the CDR3. Germline V gene data show CDR1 as MNHEY and CDR2 as SMNVEV (reference sequence). V lost 0 bases and J 0 bases, leaving 8 bases between the germline ends.